This passage covers 6 T cell receptor beta chains from one sample sequenced in a study of shared clonotypes between healthy human individuals. Sequencing used immunoSEQ multiplex PCR; TCRdb keeps in-frame clones, though not all of them. This sample has approximately 95,000 clones, with roughly 69% found just once. The sequencing input was memory CD8+ T cells sorted from blood. As for subset: CD45RO+ cells pooled with CCR7-negative TemRA cells. The receptors stem from a man under 40 in good health.

The chain uses TRBV14 and TRBJ2-7; 9 positions agree with TRBD1. The CDR3 covers 14 residues. CDR1 SGHDN and CDR2 FVKESK come from the germline V gene. The V segment lost 3 bases and the J segment 5 bases; nucleotides outside the gene matches: 5. DNA for the CDR3: TGTGCCAGCAGCCAGGACAGGGGTCAGGACGAGCAGTACTTC. It codes for CASSQDRGQDEQYF.

Only a few counts were recorded for this clone. The genes are TRBV28 and TRBJ1-1; possibly TRBD1 for D (5 bases). The CDR3 contains 12 residues. Between the trimmed V and J ends, which lost 4 bases and 6 bases, there was a span of 9 bases. Germline assignment: CDR1 MDHEN and CDR2 SYDVKM. The CDR3 sequence is CASSSDSAEAFF. The CDR3 DNA sequence: TGTGCCAGCAGTTCAGACAGCGCTGAAGCTTTCTTT.

A word on this clone: This sample also contains other DNA sequences that code for the same CDR3. This chain uses TRBV18 with TRBJ1-3; unclear D gene. Germline CDR1 KGHSH, CDR2 LQKENI. The CDR3 extends over 13 amino acids. Trimming took 6 bases from V and 4 from J, leaving 10 bases between them. CDR3 nucleotides: TGTGCCAGCTCGCTAATCTCAGGAAACACCATATATTTT. Translation gives CASSLISGNTIYF.

This clone has only a few counts. V and J are TRBV18 and TRBJ1-2; 7 bases match TRBD1. V lost 5 bases, J lost 6 bases, and 24 bases stayed unmatched. The CDR3 runs to 19 residues. Germline assignment: CDR1 KGHSH and CDR2 LQKENI. This chain's CDR3 is CASSALPTSRQGSGDGYTF. As DNA, the CDR3 is TGTGCCAGCTCAGCCCTCCCAACGTCAAGACAGGGATCCGGCGATGGCTACACCTTC.

The genes are TRBV4-3 and TRBJ2-3, with D unclear. The CDR3 is 15 amino acids. Germline CDR1 is LGHNA and CDR2 is YSLEER. Trimming shortened V by 4 bases and J by 4 bases, and 15 bases separated the two germline ends. The chain's CDR3 is CASSRRWFFADTQYF. CDR3 in DNA: TGCGCCAGCAGCCGCCGGTGGTTTTTCGCAGATACGCAGTATTTT.

The chain has TRBV6-5 and TRBJ2-1, with TRBD1 as a possible D gene (6 bases). Between the trimmed V and J ends, which lost 5 bases and 4 bases, there was a span of 6 bases. Germline loops: CDR1 MNHEY, CDR2 SVGAGI. The CDR3 is made up of 12 amino acids. The CDR3 region is CASSQGYNEQFF. Written as DNA, the CDR3 is TGTGCCAGCAGTCAGGGGTACAATGAGCAGTTCTTC.